The 29 T cell receptor beta chains in this list originate from one sample, sequenced in a study of CD8 T cells in Susac syndrome. Reverse transcription of roughly 0.45 to 1 ug RNA used random hexamers. TCRdb redid the calling of the immunoSEQ multiplex PCR reads with MiXCR, one entry per CDR3 protein. The sample lists around 300,000 distinct CDR3 sequences, roughly 85% seen once, with around 0.2% in the top ten. The sequenced sample was CD8+ T cells from PBMCs. The receptors here all came from a human donor with multiple sclerosis.

The chain has TRBV28 and TRBJ2-1; tentatively, D is TRBD1 (6 bases). The germline V and J ends were trimmed by 6 bases and 6 bases, with 18 bases remaining between them. Germline V CDR1 and CDR2: MDHEN, SYDVKM. CDR3 length: 15 residues. The CDR3, as DNA: TGTGCCAGCAGCCCTCCCGTCAGGGGCCGCAATGAGCAGTTCTTC. Its translation is CASSPPVRGRNEQFF.

This clonotype is a singleton in its sample. This chain links TRBV7-6 with TRBJ2-7; TRBD1 matches 12 bases. The CDR3 contains 14 residues. CDR1 is SGHVS and CDR2 is FNYEAQ in the germline V gene. V lost 5 bases, J lost 6 bases, and 5 bases stayed unmatched. CDR3 in DNA: TGTGCCAGCAGCCCAGGGACAGGGGGCGGCGAGCAGTACTTC. It codes for CASSPGTGGGEQYF.

V is TRBV20-1 and J is TRBJ2-7, with D maybe TRBD2 (6 bases). This CDR3 region has 14 residues. Trimming took off 6 bases at V and 3 bases at J, with 18 bases between the two ends. In germline, CDR1 is DFQATT, CDR2 SNEGSKA (reference sequence). The CDR3 protein is CSARSRELGYEQYF. The CDR3 region has the DNA TGCAGTGCCCGAAGTCGGGAGCTCGGCTACGAGCAGTACTTC.

The chain uses TRBV11-1 and TRBJ1-2; possibly TRBD1 for D (5 bases). V gave up 4 bases and J gave up 5 bases, with 11 bases separating them. The CDR3 covers 13 residues. CDR1 and CDR2 (germline): SGHAT, FQDESV (reference sequence). The CDR3 region is CASSSGGEYGYTF. DNA for the CDR3: TGTGCCAGCAGCTCCGGAGGGGAGTATGGCTACACCTTC.

The genes are TRBV4-3 and TRBJ1-1, with D unresolved. This CDR3 is built from 17 residues. CDR1 LGHNA and CDR2 YSLEER come from the germline V gene. The ends were cut back, 0 bases at V and 6 bases at J, with 20 bases in the middle. CDR3 sequence: CASSQESGYVVTAEAFF. CDR3 coding DNA: TGCGCCAGCAGCCAAGAATCCGGCTACGTGGTAACCGCTGAAGCTTTCTTT.

This chain uses TRBV6-5 with TRBJ2-7; 9 nucleotides agree with TRBD2. The CDR3 is 17 amino acids. Germline lookup yields CDR1 MNHEY and CDR2 SVGAGI. V lost 1 base, J lost 0 bases, and 7 bases stayed unmatched. CDR3 sequence: CASSYFPSGRSSYEQYF. The CDR3 nucleotides are TGTGCCAGCAGTTACTTCCCGAGCGGGAGGAGCTCCTACGAGCAGTACTTC.

J is TRBJ2-1 and V is TRBV19, with D possibly TRBD2 on 6 matching bases. CDR3 length: 14 amino acids. Germline V gene lookup returns CDR1 LNHDA and CDR2 SQIVND (reference sequence). The ends were cut back, 1 base at V and 5 bases at J, with 9 bases in the middle. The CDR3 loop reads CASSIGAGNNEQFF. The CDR3 DNA follows: TGTGCCAGTAGTATAGGGGCGGGAAACAATGAGCAGTTCTTC. The full variable domain, in which reference TRBV19 and TRBJ2-1 provide the parts outside the CDR3, is DGGITQSPKYLFRKEGQNVTLSCEQNLNHDAMYWYRQDPGQGLRLIYYSQIVNDFQKGDIAEGYSVSREKKESFPLTVTSAQKNPTAFYLCASSIGAGNNEQFFGPGTRLTVL.

V and J are TRBV19 and TRBJ1-5, with a weak D call TRBD1 (5 bases). This CDR3 region has 15 residues. Between the trimmed V and J ends, which lost 6 bases and 2 bases, there was a span of 14 bases. Per the germline V gene, CDR1 is LNHDA and CDR2 is SQIVND (reference sequence). The CDR3 reads CASRTAISGNQPQHF. The CDR3 DNA reads as TGTGCCAGTAGGACAGCAATCTCTGGCAATCAGCCCCAGCATTTT.

The rearrangement joins TRBV28 to TRBJ2-7, with a weak D call TRBD2 (6 bases). V lost 6 bases, J lost 4 bases, and 16 bases lay in between. The germline CDR1 and CDR2 sequences are MDHEN and SYDVKM. This CDR3 spans 14 amino acids. DNA of the CDR3: TGTGCCAGCAGCGTCACGGGACTTGTATACGAGCAGTACTTC. Translating gives CASSVTGLVYEQYF.

The chain joins TRBV24-1 to TRBJ2-6, with TRBD1 identical over 7 bases. CDR1 and CDR2 from the germline V gene are KGHDR and SFDVKD. J gave up 0 bases and V 8 bases, and 9 bases lay outside the gene matches. This CDR3 contains 17 residues. The CDR3 DNA is TGTGCCACCAACCCCGGGACAGAGAGCTCTGGGGCCAACGTCCTGACTTTC. Its protein product is CATNPGTESSGANVLTF.

The rearrangement links TRBV30 to TRBJ2-5; D gene ambiguous. This CDR3 is 12 amino acids long. Germline CDR1 GTSNPN, CDR2 SVGIG (reference sequence). V shed 4 bases and J shed 5 bases, with 11 bases lying between them. This CDR3 reads CAWTNPEETQYF. The DNA of the CDR3 is TGTGCCTGGACAAACCCCGAGGAGACCCAGTACTTC.

This chain joins TRBV19 and TRBJ2-1, with TRBD2 as a possible D gene (5 bases). The CDR3 covers 14 residues. V lost 3 bases to trimming and J lost 9 bases, with 15 bases between them. Germline CDR1 reads LNHDA; CDR2 reads SQIVND (reference sequence). The CDR3 bases are TGTGCCAGTAGTATCCTGGACTCCGGGGTTGAGCAGTTCTTC. Translation: CASSILDSGVEQFF. Full variable domain (missing parts from reference TRBV19 and TRBJ2-1): DGGITQSPKYLFRKEGQNVTLSCEQNLNHDAMYWYRQDPGQGLRLIYYSQIVNDFQKGDIAEGYSVSREKKESFPLTVTSAQKNPTAFYLCASSILDSGVEQFFGPGTRLTVL.

In this sample, this clonotype turned up once. The rearrangement uses TRBV7-8 and TRBJ2-5; D assignment may be TRBD1 or TRBD2 (6 bases each). V was clipped by 7 bases and J by 3 bases, with 18 bases between them. The CDR3 contains 15 residues. Germline assignment: CDR1 SGHVS and CDR2 FQNEAQ. The CDR3 sequence is CASTLVRGLEETQYF. CDR3 DNA sequence: TGTGCCAGCACTCTTGTACGGGGGCTTGAAGAGACCCAGTACTTC. The full variable domain, completed using reference TRBV7-8 and TRBJ2-5, is GAGVSQSPRYKVAKRGQDVALRCDPISGHVSLFWYQQALGQGPEFLTYFQNEAQLDKSGLPSDRFFAERPEGSVSTLKIQRTQQEDSAVYLCASTLVRGLEETQYFGPGTRLLVL.

The chain couples TRBV7-9 to TRBJ1-2, with D possibly TRBD1 on 6 matching bases. In germline, CDR1 is SEHNR, CDR2 FQNEAQ (reference sequence). The V end lost 3 bases, the J end lost 8 bases, and 16 bases lay between the germline ends. The CDR3 totals 14 residues. The CDR3, as DNA: TGTGCCAGCAGCTTTCATCCAGGGGCGCAAGGCTACACCTTC. This encodes CASSFHPGAQGYTF.

This clonotype was detected a few times. The chain joins TRBV4-1 to TRBJ1-1; a possible D gene is TRBD1 (6 bases). V was pared by 4 bases and J by 9 bases, with 18 bases between. CDR1 is MGHRA, CDR2 YSYEKL, per germline. The CDR3 has 14 residues. CDR3 DNA: TGCGCCAGCAGCCCCTCGACAGGCTCTAATCAAGCTTTCTTT. It codes for CASSPSTGSNQAFF.

CDR3 nucleotides: TGTGCCAGCAGCTCCGAAGAACAGGGGTTTCGGGAGACCCAGTACTTC. It translates to CASSSEEQGFRETQYF. V usage is TRBV7-9 and J usage is TRBJ2-5; TRBD1 aligns across 7 bases. J was trimmed by 5 bases and V by 4 bases; bases with no gene match: 13. CDR1 and CDR2 (germline): SEHNR, FQNEAQ (reference sequence). This CDR3 has 16 amino acids.

The chain links TRBV7-9 to TRBJ2-5; D is unclear. Germline CDR1 reads SEHNR; CDR2 reads FQNEAQ (reference sequence). V was clipped by 3 bases and J by 0 bases, with 11 bases between them. This CDR3 region has 15 residues. The CDR3 DNA follows: TGTGCCAGCAGCTTCTCTTCTGTTGACCAAGAGACCCAGTACTTC. Protein sequence: CASSFSSVDQETQYF.

This clonotype was counted a single time. V usage is TRBV19 and J usage is TRBJ1-1, with D possibly TRBD1 on 5 matching bases. Between the trimmed V and J ends, which lost 7 bases and 1 base, there was a span of 10 bases. Germline V lookup: CDR1 LNHDA, CDR2 SQIVND (reference sequence). This CDR3 comprises 13 residues. The DNA of the CDR3 is TGTGCCAGTAAAGAGCAGGGGAACACTGAAGCTTTCTTT. Amino acid sequence: CASKEQGNTEAFF.

The chain has TRBV15 and TRBJ1-2; 7 nucleotides match TRBD1. The V segment lost 5 bases and the J segment 8 bases; nucleotides outside the gene matches: 14. Per the germline V gene, CDR1 is LNHNV and CDR2 is YYDKDF (reference sequence). The CDR3 runs 15 residues. The CDR3 DNA reads as TGTGCCACCAGCGCGACAATGGACAGGTTGGTCGGCTACACCTTC. It specifies CATSATMDRLVGYTF.

This clonotype was seen more than once but under ten times. The chain is built from TRBV6-1 and TRBJ1-5; the D is unclear. The germline gives CDR1 MNHNS, CDR2 SASEGT. V was pared by 2 bases and J by 5 bases, with 13 bases between. CDR3 length equals 15 residues. CDR3 in amino acids: CASSELVGEYQPQHF. Here the CDR3 DNA reads TGTGCCAGCAGTGAATTGGTCGGGGAGTATCAGCCCCAGCATTTT.

The gene calls are TRBV15 and TRBJ2-7; D might be TRBD1 or TRBD2, each matching 5 bases. CDR3 length: 14 amino acids. V was shortened by 3 bases and J by 4 bases, with 13 bases between the two germline ends. Germline loops: CDR1 LNHNV, CDR2 YYDKDF (reference sequence). The CDR3 spells CATSSRGGVYEQYF. CDR3 nucleotides: TGTGCCACCAGCAGCCGTGGGGGAGTGTACGAGCAGTACTTC.

The chain carries TRBV9 and TRBJ1-1; TRBD1 might be the D (6 bases). Trimming shortened V by 3 bases and J by 3 bases, and 9 bases separated the two germline ends. This CDR3 is 13 amino acids long. The germline CDR1 and CDR2 sequences are SGDLS and YYNGEE. The CDR3 nucleotides read TGTGCCAGCAGCGCAGGGGCCTACACTGAAGCTTTCTTT. Protein: CASSAGAYTEAFF.

The J gene is TRBJ2-7, the V gene TRBV13, with 9 bases identical to TRBD2. V was clipped by 0 bases and J by 1 base; unmatched bases: 4. The CDR3 covers 16 residues. Germline loops: CDR1 PRHDT, CDR2 FYEKMQ (reference sequence). In nucleotides, the CDR3 is TGTGCCAGCAGCTTAGGTGCGACTAGCGGATCCTACGAGCAGTACTTC. It translates to CASSLGATSGSYEQYF. The full variable domain, completed using reference TRBV13 and TRBJ2-7, is AAGVIQSPRHLIKEKRETATLKCYPIPRHDTVYWYQQGPGQDPQFLISFYEKMQSDKGSIPDRFSAQQFSDYHSELNMSSLELGDSALYFCASSLGATSGSYEQYFGPGTRLTVT.

The V call is TRBV7-8, the J call TRBJ1-1, with D possibly matching TRBD1 (5 bases). CDR3 size: 14 residues. The V gene lost 5 bases and the J gene lost 5 bases, with 15 bases spanning the gap. Germline CDR1 SGHVS, CDR2 FQNEAQ. CDR3 amino acids: CASSPLGVWTEAFF. The CDR3, as DNA: TGTGCCAGCAGCCCTCTGGGGGTTTGGACTGAAGCTTTCTTT.

The chain employs TRBV14 and TRBJ2-3; D possibly matches TRBD1 or TRBD2 (5 bases each). V lost 1 base, J lost 4 bases, and 15 bases lay in between. The CDR3 contains 16 residues. Per germline, CDR1 SGHDN and CDR2 FVKESK. This CDR3 reads CASSQVGADLSDTQYF. The CDR3 bases are TGTGCCAGCAGCCAAGTCGGGGCCGACCTCTCAGATACGCAGTATTTT.

J is TRBJ1-1 and V is TRBV9; a weak D match, TRBD1 (5 bases). CDR3 length: 15 amino acids. The V gene's germline CDR1 is SGDLS and CDR2 YYNGEE. The V end lost 4 bases, the J end lost 3 bases, and 16 bases lay between the germline ends. The CDR3 protein is CASSPGAGLDTEAFF. DNA for the CDR3: TGTGCCAGCAGCCCCGGGGCAGGGCTGGACACTGAAGCTTTCTTT.

This chain joins TRBV12-3 or TRBV12-4 and TRBJ2-5, with D uncertain. Deletions cut 7 bases from V and 0 bases from J, with 9 bases between. The CDR3 extends over 13 amino acids. The CDR3 DNA reads TGTGCCAGCAACCCACCGAACCAAGAGACCCAGTACTTC. Translation: CASNPPNQETQYF.

The chain combines TRBV7-4 with TRBJ1-2, with D perhaps TRBD1 (6 bases). From germline, CDR1 is SGHVT and CDR2 SQSDAQ. Trimming took off 4 bases at V and 0 bases at J, with 12 bases between the two ends. The CDR3 covers 15 residues. The DNA for the CDR3 is TGTGCCAGCAGCTCCACAGGGCGAACTAACTATGGCTACACCTTC. Its protein product is CASSSTGRTNYGYTF.

On this clonotype itself: At one boundary the junction diverges from the germline segment, which might be a read error. This chain links TRBV5-6 with TRBJ1-2; 9 bases fit TRBD1. The V gene's germline CDR1 is SGHDT and CDR2 YYEEEE. There are 14 residues in the CDR3. CDR3 sequence (DNA): TGTGCCGGCAGCCCCGGGACAGGGATCTATGGCTACACCTTC. Translating gives CAGSPGTGIYGYTF. The full variable domain, with the rest looked up from reference TRBV5-6 and TRBJ1-2, is DAGVTQSPTHLIKTRGQQVTLRCSPKSGHDTVSWYQQALGQGPQFIFQYYEEEERQRGNFPDRFSGHQFPNYSSELNVNALLLGDSALYLCAGSPGTGIYGYTFGSGTRLTVV.